Presented here are 5 T cell receptor beta chains from one specimen sequenced in a study of T cells in tumors after PD-1 blockade. Produced via immunoSEQ multiplex PCR; TCRdb's table is partial and in-frame only. In the table there are more than 40,000 clones, under 85% of which are singletons. The source was PBMCs, collected before anti-PD-1 therapy. These receptors all stem from a human donor with advanced basal cell or squamous cell carcinoma (not recorded which).

The V gene is TRBV7-9, the J gene TRBJ2-7; D is unclear. CDR1 and CDR2 (germline): SEHNR, FQNEAQ (reference sequence). The germline V and J ends were trimmed by 0 bases and 4 bases, with 10 bases remaining between them. The CDR3 is 14 residues long. CDR3 nucleotides: TGTGCCAGCAGCTTAGCTGGTGGGATTTACGAGCAGTACTTC. Translated: CASSLAGGIYEQYF. The full variable domain, rest sourced from reference TRBV7-9 and TRBJ2-7, is DTGVSQNPRHKITKRGQNVTFRCDPISEHNRLYWYRQTLGQGPEFLTYFQNEAQLEKSRLLSDRFSAERPKGSFSTLEIQRTEQGDSAMYLCASSLAGGIYEQYFGPGTRLTVT.

The chain recombines TRBV5-1 with TRBJ2-2; D call uncertain. CDR1 and CDR2 from the germline V gene are SGHRS and YFSETQ. The germline V and J ends were trimmed by 2 bases and 4 bases, with 12 bases remaining between them. The CDR3 totals 15 residues. The CDR3 sequence is CASSFSLSGTGELFF. In DNA, the CDR3 is TGCGCCAGCAGCTTTAGCCTTTCGGGCACCGGGGAGCTGTTTTTT.

The rearrangement uses TRBV4-1 and TRBJ1-6, with D unresolved. Trimming cost V 0 bases and J 7 bases, with 10 bases left between them. Germline CDR1 reads MGHRA; CDR2 reads YSYEKL. The CDR3 is 15 amino acids. CDR3 nucleotides: TGCGCCAGCAGCCAAGATTTAACAGAAAATTCACCCCTCCACTTT. This encodes CASSQDLTENSPLHF.

This chain joins TRBV6-6 and TRBJ2-7, with D unclear. CDR1 is MNHNY and CDR2 is SVGAGI in the germline V gene (reference sequence). CDR3 length: 14 residues. V lost 6 bases, J lost 6 bases, and 18 bases lay in between. The CDR3 nucleotides are TGTGCCAGCAGGGCCCCGGGCTCCCCTCGCGAGCAGTACTTC. Translated, it gives CASRAPGSPREQYF.

CDR3 residues: CASIRRAASGRPNEQFF. The CDR3 DNA reads as TGTGCCAGCATCCGAAGAGCGGCTAGCGGGAGGCCGAATGAGCAGTTCTTC. The chain couples TRBV7-2 to TRBJ2-1; 11 bases line up with TRBD2. This CDR3 comprises 17 residues. Germline loops: CDR1 SGHTA, CDR2 FQGNSA. The trim removed 7 bases at V and 7 bases at J, leaving 15 bases unmatched.